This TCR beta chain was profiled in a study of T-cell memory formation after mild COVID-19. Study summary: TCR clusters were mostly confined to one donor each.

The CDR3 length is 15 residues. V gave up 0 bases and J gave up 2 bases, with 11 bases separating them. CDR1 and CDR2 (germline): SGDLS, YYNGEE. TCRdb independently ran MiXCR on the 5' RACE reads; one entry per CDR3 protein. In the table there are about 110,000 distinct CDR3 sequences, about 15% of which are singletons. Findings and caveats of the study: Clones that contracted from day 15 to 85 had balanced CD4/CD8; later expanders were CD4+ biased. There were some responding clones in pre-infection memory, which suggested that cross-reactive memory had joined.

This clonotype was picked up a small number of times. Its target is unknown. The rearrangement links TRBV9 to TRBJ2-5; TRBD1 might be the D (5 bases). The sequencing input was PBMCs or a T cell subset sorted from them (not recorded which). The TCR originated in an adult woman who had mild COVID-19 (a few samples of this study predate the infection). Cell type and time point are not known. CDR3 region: CASSVGATAQETQYF. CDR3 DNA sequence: TGTGCCAGCAGCGTAGGCGCGACAGCGCAAGAGACCCAGTACTTC.